The present entry profiles one T cell receptor (beta chain) with its context. Antigen specificity is unknown. Documented time point: newly diagnosed, previously untreated cHL patient sample. Sequencing used immunoSEQ multiplex PCR; TCRdb keeps in-frame clones, though not all of them. The table includes about 46,000 clones, roughly 93% detected once. Germline assignment: CDR1 SEHNR and CDR2 FQNEAQ (reference sequence). This CDR3 contains 15 residues. V was pared by 5 bases and J by 5 bases, with 4 bases of the junction left unmatched. This sample is drawn from a study of PD-1 blockade in classical Hodgkin lymphoma. Study observations and caveats: Newly diagnosed patients reportedly trailed healthy donors in baseline TCR diversity. Repertoire differences lack defined causes, possibly disease activity or prior therapy.

V usage is TRBV7-9 and J usage is TRBJ2-2; 11 positions match TRBD2. Specimen: peripheral blood mononuclear cells (PBMCs). The receptor comes from a human donor with classical Hodgkin lymphoma. This CDR3 reads CASSNSGRGTGELFF. DNA of the CDR3: TGTGCCAGCAGCAATAGCGGGAGGGGAACCGGGGAGCTGTTTTTT.